This is a list of T cell receptor beta chains from one sample in a study of T cell responses to AZD1222 COVID-19 vaccine. TCRdb's copy holds only in-frame clones and misses some; the assay was immunoSEQ multiplex PCR. The profile covers around 120,000 clones, with roughly 90% appearing a single time and approximately 8.4% taken by the ten largest. The sequencing used peripheral blood, collected on day 0 of AZD1222 vaccination. These TCRs come from an adult in good health. CDR3s include the opening cysteine and the closing phenylalanine or tryptophan. The order of the fields is J gene, V gene, D gene, clone size, CDR3 DNA, CDR3 protein. A D gene is named only where the DNA matches it firmly. Clone size is given for some rows only: seen once, a few or many times, or a class if the clone is expanded.

j_call: TRBJ1-5
v_call: TRBV6-1
d_call: -
clone_size: once
cdr3_nt: TGTGCCAGCAGTGGCGAGGGGAGAGTTCAGCCCCAGCATTTT
cdr3_aa: CASSGEGRVQPQHF

j_call: TRBJ2-5
v_call: TRBV6-5
d_call: TRBD2
clone_size: -
cdr3_nt: TGTGCCAGTGGAGGCGGGAGCGCTCAAGAGACCCAGTACTTC
cdr3_aa: CASGGGSAQETQYF

j_call: TRBJ1-6
v_call: TRBV28
d_call: TRBD1
clone_size: -
cdr3_nt: TGTGCCAGCAGGAGAGGACAGGGAAGGAGTTCACCCCTCCACTTT
cdr3_aa: CASRRGQGRSSPLHF

j_call: TRBJ2-1
v_call: TRBV6-5
d_call: TRBD2
clone_size: -
cdr3_nt: TGTGCCAGCGGTTATAGCGGGAGCTCCTACAATGAGCAGTTCTTC
cdr3_aa: CASGYSGSSYNEQFF

j_call: TRBJ2-7
v_call: TRBV18
d_call: TRBD2
clone_size: -
cdr3_nt: TGTGCCAGCTCACCACCGTCTCTAGCGGGAGGCTACGAGCAGTACTTC
cdr3_aa: CASSPPSLAGGYEQYF

j_call: TRBJ2-5
v_call: TRBV18
d_call: TRBD1
clone_size: -
cdr3_nt: TGTGCCAGCTCACCACCGTTAGGGACAGGGGACGGGGAGACCCAGTACTTC
cdr3_aa: CASSPPLGTGDGETQYF

j_call: TRBJ1-4
v_call: TRBV13
d_call: -
clone_size: -
cdr3_nt: TGTGCCAGCAGTTACTGGGCAGCCCGGGAAAAACTGTTTTTT
cdr3_aa: CASSYWAAREKLFF

j_call: TRBJ1-1
v_call: TRBV5-1
d_call: TRBD1
clone_size: -
cdr3_nt: TGCGCCAGCAGCTTATTTCAGGGGGCCCCTGAAGCTTTCTTT
cdr3_aa: CASSLFQGAPEAFF

j_call: TRBJ1-4
v_call: TRBV7-8
d_call: TRBD1
clone_size: -
cdr3_nt: TGTGCCAGCAGCGGCTACAGGGGGTCTAATGAAAAACTGTTTTTT
cdr3_aa: CASSGYRGSNEKLFF

j_call: TRBJ2-1
v_call: TRBV11-2
d_call: -
clone_size: -
cdr3_nt: TGTGCCAGCAGCCGTTACTACAATGAGCAGTTCTTC
cdr3_aa: CASSRYYNEQFF

j_call: TRBJ1-4
v_call: TRBV12-5
d_call: -
clone_size: -
cdr3_nt: TGTGCTAGTGGACCCCACGGTACCTCTAATGAAAAACTGTTTTTT
cdr3_aa: CASGPHGTSNEKLFF

j_call: TRBJ1-5
v_call: TRBV6-1
d_call: TRBD1
clone_size: -
cdr3_nt: TGTGCCAGCAGTGAAAGGAGGGCAGGGACAGTAAAAGGTCCCCAGCCCCAGCATTTT
cdr3_aa: CASSERRAGTVKGPQPQHF

j_call: TRBJ1-1
v_call: TRBV18
d_call: TRBD1
clone_size: -
cdr3_nt: TGTGCCAGCTCACCGGACAGGGGGATATCAAACACTGAAGCTTTCTTT
cdr3_aa: CASSPDRGISNTEAFF

j_call: TRBJ2-3
v_call: TRBV15
d_call: TRBD2
clone_size: -
cdr3_nt: TGTGCCATCAGACTAGCGGGAGGGTACACAGATACGCAGTATTTT
cdr3_aa: CAIRLAGGYTDTQYF

j_call: TRBJ2-7
v_call: TRBV6-1
d_call: TRBD2
clone_size: once
cdr3_nt: TGTGCCAGCAGTGAGACGGGAGGGGCCCTCTTCAAGCAGTACTTC
cdr3_aa: CASSETGGALFKQYF